Shown below are 17 T cell receptor beta chains from a single sample sequenced in a study of T cells in localized non-small cell lung cancer. The protocol was immunoSEQ multiplex PCR, while the TCRdb copy is restricted to in-frame clones and leaves out a portion. The profile shows 2,000 to 2,500 clones, more than 30% of them singletons. This sample comprised lung tumor tissue, obtained before any cancer treatment. Receptors were obtained from a man between 35 and 75 years old with stage I lung adenocarcinoma.

The CDR3 DNA sequence: TGTGCCAGCACCCAAAGGCTTGGGAACACCGGGGAGCTGTTTTTT. Translation: CASTQRLGNTGELFF. The rearrangement links TRBV28 to TRBJ2-2; D unclear. V was clipped by 7 bases and J by 1 base, with 13 bases between them. Germline V gives CDR1 MDHEN, CDR2 SYDVKM. This CDR3 is 15 amino acids long.

This clone was observed a few times. The chain recombines TRBV6-8 with TRBJ2-2; D is possibly TRBD2 (5 bases). CDR3 size: 17 residues. Trimming cost V 5 bases and J 7 bases, with 23 bases left between them. Germline CDR1 reads MNHGY; CDR2 reads SAAAGT. For the CDR3, the DNA is TGTGCCAGCAGTCTCCTGGTGTCCAGGAGCGGCAGCGGGGAGCTGTTTTTT. Protein product: CASSLLVSRSGSGELFF.

This chain connects TRBV28 to TRBJ1-1; unclear D gene. V was shortened by 3 bases and J by 8 bases, with 16 bases between the two germline ends. In germline, CDR1 is MDHEN, CDR2 SYDVKM. The length of the CDR3 is 14 residues. The CDR3 protein is CASSFFWVGDEAFF. DNA of the CDR3: TGTGCCAGCAGTTTTTTCTGGGTGGGCGACGAAGCTTTCTTT.

This clone has more than one count but fewer than ten. V gene TRBV11-3 combines with J gene TRBJ1-1; TRBD1 matches 8 bases. This CDR3 has 15 residues. The junction had 3 bases not matched to a gene; V was cut back by 3 bases and J by 0 bases. Germline CDR1 reads SGHNT; CDR2 reads YENEEA. This CDR3 reads CASSFGQGMNTEAFF. DNA of the CDR3: TGTGCCAGCAGCTTCGGACAGGGCATGAACACTGAAGCTTTCTTT.

This clone was detected only a few times. V usage is TRBV6-8 and J usage is TRBJ1-2; D uncertain. CDR3 size: 13 residues. Germline CDR1 MNHGY, CDR2 SAAAGT. V was cut by 4 bases and J by 4 bases, with 10 bases left in between. The CDR3 here is CASSSTSSYGYTF. The CDR3 DNA reads as TGTGCCAGCAGTTCCACTTCAAGCTATGGCTACACCTTC.

This clone was seen a few times. V is TRBV9 and J is TRBJ1-3; D gene uncertain. V lost 0 bases and J 3 bases, leaving 4 bases between the germline ends. Germline V CDR1 and CDR2: SGDLS, YYNGEE. The CDR3 runs to 13 residues. The CDR3 DNA is TGTGCCAGCAGCGTAGCCAATGGAAACACCATATATTTT. Amino acid sequence: CASSVANGNTIYF.

Here the CDR3 reads CASSEDSTYRDHYEQYF. The CDR3 DNA sequence: TGTGCCAGCAGTGAAGATTCCACCTATCGGGACCACTACGAGCAGTACTTC. The rearrangement links TRBV9 to TRBJ2-7; D assignment may be TRBD1 or TRBD2 (5 bases each). Germline CDR1 SGDLS, CDR2 YYNGEE. The CDR3 runs to 17 residues. Trimming pared 5 bases from V and 3 bases from J, leaving 24 bases between.

The chain joins TRBV28 to TRBJ1-2; weak D call: TRBD1 (5 bases). V was shortened by 6 bases and J by 3 bases, with 8 bases between the two germline ends. The CDR3 totals 12 residues. In germline, CDR1 is MDHEN, CDR2 SYDVKM. The CDR3 sequence: CASSRGDYGYTF. CDR3 nucleotide sequence: TGTGCCAGCAGCCGAGGGGACTATGGCTACACCTTC.

This chain connects TRBV19 to TRBJ1-5; D is possibly TRBD1 (6 bases). Germline V lookup: CDR1 LNHDA, CDR2 SQIVND (reference sequence). CDR3 length: 14 residues. The ends were cut back, 5 bases at V and 7 bases at J, with 15 bases in the middle. In nucleotides, the CDR3 is TGTGCCAGTAGTGGGGGCCGGGCAACACAGCCCCAGCATTTT. This translates into CASSGGRATQPQHF.

The J gene is TRBJ1-1, the V gene TRBV19; D is undetermined. Germline-derived CDR1 and CDR2 are LNHDA and SQIVND (reference sequence). The CDR3 covers 12 residues. V was cut by 3 bases and J by 6 bases, with 8 bases left in between. CDR3 nucleotide sequence: TGTGCCAGTAGTATCTTCGGGGCTGAAGCTTTCTTT. This gives the protein CASSIFGAEAFF.

The CDR3 is CASSIYSGEDRETQYF. CDR3 nucleotide sequence: TGTGCCAGTAGTATTTATAGCGGGGAGGATAGGGAGACCCAGTACTTC. This rearrangement joins TRBV19 to TRBJ2-5; 8 bases are shared with TRBD2. Germline CDR1 LNHDA, CDR2 SQIVND (reference sequence). CDR3 size: 16 residues. J lost 5 bases, V lost 3 bases, and 11 bases had no gene match.

The V and J genes are TRBV18 and TRBJ1-5; maybe TRBD1 (5 bases). Germline CDR1 KGHSH, CDR2 LQKENI. V lost 3 bases and J lost 3, with 12 bases in between. The CDR3 is 15 residues long. The CDR3 region has the DNA TGTGCCAGCTCACCGGGGGGGGATGCCAATCAGCCCCAGCATTTT. This sequence encodes CASSPGGDANQPQHF.

This chain joins TRBV19 and TRBJ1-1; 8 bases line up with TRBD1. Trimming cost V 6 bases and J 0 bases; bases outside gene matches: 12. The germline V gene encodes CDR1 LNHDA and CDR2 SQIVND (reference sequence). The CDR3 is 17 residues long. CDR3 sequence reads: CASSGRTGTNMNTEAFF. As DNA, the CDR3 is TGTGCCAGTAGCGGACGGACAGGGACTAATATGAACACTGAAGCTTTCTTT.

This clone was seen only a few times. The chain uses TRBV30 and TRBJ1-6; possible D gene TRBD1, 5 bases. V gave up 3 bases and J gave up 7 bases, with 10 bases separating them. Germline lookup yields CDR1 GTSNPN and CDR2 SVGIG (reference sequence). The CDR3 sequence is 13 residues long. The CDR3: CAWSETDNSPLHF. The CDR3 DNA is TGTGCCTGGAGCGAGACAGACAATTCACCCCTCCACTTT.

By its share, this clone is large. The V and J genes are TRBV11-3 and TRBJ1-1; TRBD1 agrees at 10 bases. From germline, CDR1 is SGHNT and CDR2 YENEEA. The CDR3 consists of 16 residues. J gave up 1 base and V 6 bases, and 8 bases lay outside the gene matches. CDR3: CASSPIGTGANTEAFF. The CDR3 bases are TGTGCCAGCAGTCCCATTGGGACAGGGGCGAACACTGAAGCTTTCTTT.

The chain couples TRBV28 to TRBJ1-3, with unresolved D. From germline, CDR1 is MDHEN and CDR2 SYDVKM. The CDR3 sequence is 15 residues long. Trimming left V 5 bases short and J 2 bases short, with 13 bases between. CDR3 amino acids: CASSRSLKAGNTIYF. The DNA for the CDR3 is TGTGCCAGCAGTCGATCGTTGAAAGCTGGAAACACCATATATTTT.

By share of the sample, this clone is medium-sized. The genes are TRBV9 and TRBJ2-2; unclear D gene. Trimming shortened V by 3 bases and J by 8 bases, and 11 bases separated the two germline ends. This CDR3 contains 13 residues. Germline CDR1 SGDLS, CDR2 YYNGEE. The CDR3 sequence is CASSDARPGELFF. The CDR3 DNA reads TGTGCCAGCAGCGATGCCAGACCGGGGGAGCTGTTTTTT. The whole variable domain, filled in from reference TRBV9 and TRBJ2-2, reads DSGVTQTPKHLITATGQRVTLRCSPRSGDLSVYWYQQSLDQGLQFLIQYYNGEERAKGNILERFSAQQFPDLHSELNLSSLELGDSALYFCASSDARPGELFFGEGSRLTVL.